The rows below give T cell receptor beta chains drawn from one sample of a study of blood T cell repertoires in COVID-19. Data came from immunoSEQ multiplex PCR; TCRdb stores just in-frame clones and leaves some out. The sample records around 50,000 clones, 80% to 95% being singletons. Specimen: peripheral blood. Receptor source: a human donor in a cohort sampled during active COVID-19. The CDR3 runs from the conserved cysteine through the conserved F or W. Fields, in order: V gene, D gene, clone size, J gene, CDR3 DNA, CDR3 protein. A D gene is named only where the DNA matches it firmly. Size tells how often a clone was seen (once, few, many) or the class of an expanded clone, and some rows leave it out.

v_call: TRBV2; d_call: -; clone_size: -; j_call: TRBJ1-6; cdr3_nt: TGTGCCAGCAGTGGACAGAGTGAAAATTCACCCCTCCACTTT; cdr3_aa: CASSGQSENSPLHF
v_call: TRBV9; d_call: TRBD1; clone_size: -; j_call: TRBJ2-7; cdr3_nt: TGTGCCAGCAGCCTTGGGACAGGGCGAGGCTACGAGCAGTACTTC; cdr3_aa: CASSLGTGRGYEQYF
v_call: TRBV5-1; d_call: -; clone_size: -; j_call: TRBJ2-1; cdr3_nt: TGCGCCAGCAGCTTGGACCGGACAAGTTCCTACAATGAGCAGTTCTTC; cdr3_aa: CASSLDRTSSYNEQFF
v_call: TRBV18; d_call: -; clone_size: once; j_call: TRBJ2-7; cdr3_nt: TGTGCCAGCTCACCCCTACATACGGGTATTACGGTCGAGCAGTACTTC; cdr3_aa: CASSPLHTGITVEQYF
v_call: TRBV15; d_call: TRBD1; clone_size: -; j_call: TRBJ1-1; cdr3_nt: TGTGCCACCAGCAGAGGAATCGGACAGGGGACCTCTTTAGCTTTCTTT; cdr3_aa: CATSRGIGQGTSLAFF
v_call: TRBV3-1/TRBV3-2; d_call: -; clone_size: -; j_call: TRBJ2-7; cdr3_nt: TGTGCCAGCAGCCTGGCCAGCGGATCCTACGAGCAGTACTTC; cdr3_aa: CASSLASGSYEQYF
v_call: TRBV2; d_call: -; clone_size: once; j_call: TRBJ1-4; cdr3_nt: TGTGCCAGCAGTGAAGCGAAATACAGGAGGGACGAAAAACTGTTTTTT; cdr3_aa: CASSEAKYRRDEKLFF
v_call: TRBV18; d_call: -; clone_size: -; j_call: TRBJ1-1; cdr3_nt: TGTGCCAGCTCACCACGCAGGGAGGGCACTGAAGCTTTCTTT; cdr3_aa: CASSPRREGTEAFF
v_call: TRBV2; d_call: -; clone_size: -; j_call: TRBJ1-4; cdr3_nt: TGTGCCAGCTTGAGAGGTGGCGCAACTAATGAAAAACTGTTTTTT; cdr3_aa: CASLRGGATNEKLFF
v_call: TRBV14; d_call: TRBD1; clone_size: -; j_call: TRBJ2-1; cdr3_nt: TGTGCCAGCAGCCCAAGTTCACAGGGGGCAAATGAGCAGTTCTTC; cdr3_aa: CASSPSSQGANEQFF
v_call: TRBV11-1; d_call: -; clone_size: -; j_call: TRBJ2-7; cdr3_nt: TGTGCCAGCAGCATAAGACAGGACCAAGGAACCTACGAGCAGTACTTC; cdr3_aa: CASSIRQDQGTYEQYF
v_call: TRBV19; d_call: TRBD2; clone_size: -; j_call: TRBJ2-3; cdr3_nt: TGTGCCAGTAGTATTGAGGCGGGAGACCAGTATTTT; cdr3_aa: CASSIEAGDQYF
v_call: TRBV5-1; d_call: -; clone_size: -; j_call: TRBJ1-5; cdr3_nt: TGCGCCAGCAGCTTCGGACTTGACGGCAATCAGCCCCAGCATTTT; cdr3_aa: CASSFGLDGNQPQHF
v_call: TRBV6-6; d_call: -; clone_size: -; j_call: TRBJ2-3; cdr3_nt: TGTGCCAGCAGCTGGACTCGACCAGGCACAGATACGCAGTATTTT; cdr3_aa: CASSWTRPGTDTQYF
v_call: TRBV11-2; d_call: -; clone_size: -; j_call: TRBJ2-2; cdr3_nt: TGTGCCAGCAGCTCGCAGGGGCAGGGCACCGGGGAGCTGTTTTTT; cdr3_aa: CASSSQGQGTGELFF
v_call: TRBV12-2; d_call: -; clone_size: -; j_call: TRBJ2-5; cdr3_nt: TGTGCAAGTCGCTTCTTCTCTAGCAGACAAGAGACCCAGTACTTC; cdr3_aa: CASRFFSSRQETQYF
v_call: TRBV18; d_call: -; clone_size: -; j_call: TRBJ2-3; cdr3_nt: TGTGCCAGCTCACCACCCGACTGGCTCGGCACAGATACGCAGTATTTT; cdr3_aa: CASSPPDWLGTDTQYF
v_call: TRBV29-1; d_call: -; clone_size: -; j_call: TRBJ1-1; cdr3_nt: TGCAGCGGTACAGGGAGGGGAACTGAAGCTTTCTTT; cdr3_aa: CSGTGRGTEAFF
v_call: TRBV4-1; d_call: -; clone_size: -; j_call: TRBJ2-2; cdr3_nt: TGCGCCAGCAGCCAAGGTGACTACGCGAACACCGGGGAGCTGTTTTTT; cdr3_aa: CASSQGDYANTGELFF
v_call: TRBV30; d_call: TRBD1; clone_size: -; j_call: TRBJ1-2; cdr3_nt: TGTGCCTGGAAGGACGAGGGGGCGCGTATGAGTGGCTACACCTTC; cdr3_aa: CAWKDEGARMSGYTF
v_call: TRBV7-8; d_call: TRBD1; clone_size: -; j_call: TRBJ2-3; cdr3_nt: TGTGCCAGCGGACAGGGAGGAACAGATACGCAGTATTTT; cdr3_aa: CASGQGGTDTQYF
v_call: TRBV19; d_call: -; clone_size: once; j_call: TRBJ1-1; cdr3_nt: TGTGCCAGTCGGAGGCCGGCAAACACTGAAGCTTTCTTT; cdr3_aa: CASRRPANTEAFF
v_call: TRBV9; d_call: -; clone_size: once; j_call: TRBJ1-1; cdr3_nt: TGTGCCAGCAGCGTAGTTCCGGGACTGGGTGAAGCTTTCTTT; cdr3_aa: CASSVVPGLGEAFF
v_call: TRBV24-1; d_call: TRBD2; clone_size: -; j_call: TRBJ2-2; cdr3_nt: TGTGCCACCAGTGATTCCGGGACTATCAACACCGGGGAGCTGTTTTTT; cdr3_aa: CATSDSGTINTGELFF
v_call: TRBV3-1/TRBV3-2; d_call: TRBD2; clone_size: -; j_call: TRBJ2-1; cdr3_nt: TGTGCCAGCAGGTCAGCGGGAGGGTTCCTTGGCGAGCAGTTCTTC; cdr3_aa: CASRSAGGFLGEQFF
v_call: TRBV9; d_call: TRBD2; clone_size: -; j_call: TRBJ2-1; cdr3_nt: TGTGCCAGCAGCCGTTCCTCTCGCGGGACTAGCGGGAGTAGGAATGAGCAGTTCTTC; cdr3_aa: CASSRSSRGTSGSRNEQFF
v_call: TRBV7-9; d_call: TRBD1; clone_size: -; j_call: TRBJ1-6; cdr3_nt: TGTGCCAGCAGCCGGGACAGGGGGCTTTCACCCCTCCACTTT; cdr3_aa: CASSRDRGLSPLHF
v_call: TRBV28; d_call: -; clone_size: -; j_call: TRBJ2-7; cdr3_nt: TGTGCCAGCAGTTTAGTACGGATCGGCGGGGAGCAGTACTTC; cdr3_aa: CASSLVRIGGEQYF
v_call: TRBV28; d_call: -; clone_size: -; j_call: TRBJ2-7; cdr3_nt: TGTGCCAGCAGTTCGGCGGGAATCTACGAGCAGTACTTC; cdr3_aa: CASSSAGIYEQYF
v_call: TRBV28; d_call: -; clone_size: -; j_call: TRBJ2-3; cdr3_nt: TGTGCCAGCAGTTACGGGGGAGGCGGCACAGATACGCAGTATTTT; cdr3_aa: CASSYGGGGTDTQYF
v_call: TRBV5-1; d_call: -; clone_size: -; j_call: TRBJ2-2; cdr3_nt: TGCGCCAGCACCTCTGGCGGGATGACCGGGGAGCTGTTTTTT; cdr3_aa: CASTSGGMTGELFF
v_call: TRBV21-1; d_call: -; clone_size: -; j_call: TRBJ1-1; cdr3_nt: TGTGCCAGCAGCCTTAAACTCCCCCGGGGGGATATGAACACTGAAGCTTTCTTT; cdr3_aa: CASSLKLPRGDMNTEAFF
v_call: TRBV6-4; d_call: -; clone_size: -; j_call: TRBJ1-2; cdr3_nt: TGTGCCAGCAGTGGCCCGACAGCCAAGGTAAACTATGGCTACACCTTC; cdr3_aa: CASSGPTAKVNYGYTF
v_call: TRBV11-2; d_call: TRBD2; clone_size: -; j_call: TRBJ2-2; cdr3_nt: TGTGCCAGCAGTCTACCGGCTAGCGGGAGTTTTGGTACCGGGGAGCTGTTTTTT; cdr3_aa: CASSLPASGSFGTGELFF
v_call: TRBV5-1; d_call: -; clone_size: few; j_call: TRBJ1-2; cdr3_nt: TGCGCCAGCAGCGGATACATGAGGAGCAACTATGGCTACACCTTC; cdr3_aa: CASSGYMRSNYGYTF
v_call: TRBV5-1; d_call: -; clone_size: -; j_call: TRBJ1-1; cdr3_nt: TGCGCCAGCAGCTCCCCACAGTCAGCCGAAGCTTTCTTT; cdr3_aa: CASSSPQSAEAFF
v_call: TRBV5-1; d_call: TRBD1; clone_size: -; j_call: TRBJ2-7; cdr3_nt: TGCGCCAGCAGCCTGGACAGGGGCTCCTACGAGCAGTACTTC; cdr3_aa: CASSLDRGSYEQYF
v_call: TRBV6-5; d_call: -; clone_size: -; j_call: TRBJ2-1; cdr3_nt: TGTGCCATCTACCAACCCGGGGGTGAGCAGTTCTTC; cdr3_aa: CAIYQPGGEQFF
v_call: TRBV29-1; d_call: TRBD2; clone_size: -; j_call: TRBJ2-7; cdr3_nt: TGCAGCGTTGAGGGACTAAGGGGAAACTACGAGCAGTACTTC; cdr3_aa: CSVEGLRGNYEQYF
v_call: TRBV6-5; d_call: TRBD2; clone_size: -; j_call: TRBJ2-1; cdr3_nt: TGTGCCAGCAGTTCGCGGGGGGGGGCTGAGCAGTTCTTC; cdr3_aa: CASSSRGGAEQFF
v_call: TRBV7-7; d_call: -; clone_size: -; j_call: TRBJ2-5; cdr3_nt: TGTGCCAGCAGTCCGAACTCAGACGGACTAGAGACCCAGTACTTC; cdr3_aa: CASSPNSDGLETQYF
v_call: TRBV5-1; d_call: TRBD1; clone_size: -; j_call: TRBJ2-2; cdr3_nt: TGCGCCAGCTGCCTAACAGGGGGCGAGTCCGGGGAGCTGTTTTTT; cdr3_aa: CASCLTGGESGELFF
v_call: TRBV4-2; d_call: -; clone_size: -; j_call: TRBJ2-2; cdr3_nt: TGTGCCAGCAGCCAAGCTAGCGCCGGGGAGCTGTTTTTT; cdr3_aa: CASSQASAGELFF
v_call: TRBV4-1; d_call: -; clone_size: -; j_call: TRBJ2-7; cdr3_nt: TGCGCCAGCAGCCAAGAATCCACCACGGGTGGATCCGGCGAGCAGTACTTC; cdr3_aa: CASSQESTTGGSGEQYF
v_call: TRBV6-4; d_call: -; clone_size: -; j_call: TRBJ2-2; cdr3_nt: TGTGCCAGCTCTGCATCCCGGTCGGGCACCGGGGAGCTGTTTTTT; cdr3_aa: CASSASRSGTGELFF
v_call: TRBV6-5; d_call: -; clone_size: -; j_call: TRBJ1-2; cdr3_nt: TGTGCCAGCAGTTACGGACGGACAACTAACTATGGCTACACCTTC; cdr3_aa: CASSYGRTTNYGYTF
v_call: TRBV5-1; d_call: -; clone_size: once; j_call: TRBJ1-2; cdr3_nt: TGCGCCAGCAGCTTGGTCGGGTATGGCTACACCTTC; cdr3_aa: CASSLVGYGYTF
v_call: TRBV2; d_call: -; clone_size: once; j_call: TRBJ1-2; cdr3_nt: TGTGCCAGCAGTGTGGGGGCCTTCGCAGGCTACACCTTC; cdr3_aa: CASSVGAFAGYTF
v_call: TRBV11-2; d_call: TRBD2; clone_size: -; j_call: TRBJ2-7; cdr3_nt: TGTGCCAGCAGCTCCGCCGCCACTAGCGGGACGGACGAGCAGTACTTC; cdr3_aa: CASSSAATSGTDEQYF
v_call: TRBV6-4; d_call: -; clone_size: -; j_call: TRBJ1-1; cdr3_nt: TGTGCCAGCAGTCCAAATCCCACGACGGACATGAACACTGAAGCTTTCTTT; cdr3_aa: CASSPNPTTDMNTEAFF
v_call: TRBV10-1; d_call: -; clone_size: once; j_call: TRBJ2-5; cdr3_nt: TGCGCCAGCAGTGAGTCGGGTCGAAGGGGAGAGACCCAGTACTTC; cdr3_aa: CASSESGRRGETQYF
v_call: TRBV3-1/TRBV3-2; d_call: -; clone_size: -; j_call: TRBJ2-5; cdr3_nt: TGTGCCAGCAGCCAACGTGGGGGAGGAGGGGAGACCCAGTACTTC; cdr3_aa: CASSQRGGGGETQYF
v_call: TRBV5-6; d_call: TRBD2; clone_size: -; j_call: TRBJ2-1; cdr3_nt: TGTGCCAGCAGCTTGCTGACTAGCGGGAGGGCCGGTGAGCAGTTCTTC; cdr3_aa: CASSLLTSGRAGEQFF
v_call: TRBV5-4; d_call: -; clone_size: -; j_call: TRBJ1-1; cdr3_nt: TGTGCCAGCAGCTCCCCAATTCGGGGGAAAGACACTGAAGCTTTCTTT; cdr3_aa: CASSSPIRGKDTEAFF
v_call: TRBV7-7; d_call: TRBD1; clone_size: -; j_call: TRBJ1-2; cdr3_nt: TGTGCCAGCAGCTTAGGGGACAGGGTATATGGCTACACCTTC; cdr3_aa: CASSLGDRVYGYTF
v_call: TRBV18; d_call: -; clone_size: -; j_call: TRBJ1-2; cdr3_nt: TGTGCCAGCTCTCTTAGGGGCGGACGCTATGGCTACACCTTC; cdr3_aa: CASSLRGGRYGYTF